Each of the 19 T cell receptor beta chains below was sequenced from the same sample in a study of T cell changes during pregnancy in multiple sclerosis. Data came from immunoSEQ multiplex PCR; TCRdb stores just in-frame clones and leaves some out. The profile covers 45,000 or so clones, with around nine tenths appearing a single time and around 2% taken by the ten largest. Here the sequenced sample was peripheral blood, taken in the first trimester of pregnancy. Every receptor here comes from a female donor with multiple sclerosis, enrolled in a pregnancy study.

This chain links TRBV7-2 with TRBJ1-1; 9 bases agree with TRBD1. The CDR3 runs to 14 residues. Trimming took 7 bases from V and 6 from J; bases not matched to a gene: 9. Germline V gives CDR1 SGHTA, CDR2 FQGNSA. The CDR3 here is CASISDRGAAEAFF. DNA of the CDR3: TGTGCCAGCATCTCGGACAGGGGTGCCGCTGAAGCTTTCTTT.

CDR3 residues: CASSQDGGSLLYEQYF. CDR3 DNA sequence: TGTGCCAGCAGCCAAGATGGGGGGTCACTTCTCTACGAGCAGTACTTC. The chain carries TRBV14 and TRBJ2-7, with D possibly being TRBD2 (6 bases). CDR1 and CDR2 (germline): SGHDN, FVKESK. Trimming shortened V by 0 bases and J by 3 bases, and 15 bases separated the two germline ends. This CDR3 is 16 amino acids long.

The chain uses TRBV30 and TRBJ1-2; D might be TRBD1 (5 bases). CDR3 length: 13 residues. V was clipped by 3 bases and J by 4 bases, with 12 bases between them. The germline V gene encodes CDR1 GTSNPN and CDR2 SVGIG (reference sequence). This chain's CDR3 is CAWRGPTFYGYTF. In DNA form, the CDR3 reads TGTGCCTGGAGGGGGCCTACCTTCTATGGCTACACCTTC. Using reference TRBV30 and TRBJ1-2 for the parts outside the CDR3, the full variable domain is SQTIHQWPATLVQPVGSPLSLECTVEGTSNPNLYWYRQAAGRGLQLLFYSVGIGQISSEVPQNLSASRPQDRQFILSSKKLLLSDSGFYLCAWRGPTFYGYTFGSGTRLTVV.

CDR3 DNA sequence: TGTGCCAGCAGTCGGACAGCATACTCCTATAATTCACCCCTCCACTTT. Encoded protein: CASSRTAYSYNSPLHF. The V call is TRBV28, the J call TRBJ1-6, with D perhaps matching TRBD1 (6 bases). This CDR3 comprises 16 residues. Germline V gene sequence: CDR1 MDHEN, CDR2 SYDVKM. Trimming pared 5 bases from V and 0 bases from J, leaving 11 bases between.

In its sample, this clone was seen once. The rearrangement uses TRBV19 and TRBJ1-2, with a possible D match to TRBD1 (6 bases). CDR3 size: 11 residues. V was shortened by 6 bases and J by 8 bases, with 10 bases between the two germline ends. Germline lookup yields CDR1 LNHDA and CDR2 SQIVND (reference sequence). CDR3 protein: CASRQGDGYTF. The CDR3 coding sequence is TGTGCCAGTAGACAGGGAGACGGCTACACCTTC.

This rearrangement joins TRBV4-3 to TRBJ2-5; 7 bases align to TRBD2. Germline assignment: CDR1 LGHNA and CDR2 YSLEER. V lost 3 bases to trimming and J lost 3 bases; unmatched junction nucleotides: 7. CDR3 length equals 15 residues. In nucleotides, the CDR3 is TGCGCCAGCAGCCAGGTCTGGGGGGGTGAAGAGACCCAGTACTTC. Translating gives CASSQVWGGEETQYF.

This chain uses TRBV5-1 with TRBJ2-2; no clear D. The CDR3 has 14 residues. The V and J ends lost 0 bases and 3 bases respectively, with 6 bases between them. Per the germline V gene, CDR1 is SGHRS and CDR2 is YFSETQ. In DNA, the CDR3 is TGCGCCAGCAGCTTGGACCTATACACCGGGGAGCTGTTTTTT. This translates into CASSLDLYTGELFF. The complete variable domain, with remaining parts taken from reference TRBV5-1 and TRBJ2-2, reads KAGVTQTPRYLIKTRGQQVTLSCSPISGHRSVSWYQQTPGQGLQFLFEYFSETQRNKGNFPGRFSGRQFSNSRSEMNVSTLELGDSALYLCASSLDLYTGELFFGEGSRLTVL.

The chain employs TRBV6-5 and TRBJ2-3, with D perhaps matching TRBD1 (6 bases). The CDR3 totals 14 residues. Germline V gene sequence: CDR1 MNHEY, CDR2 SVGAGI. V gave up 7 bases and J gave up 4 bases, with 15 bases separating them. For the CDR3, the DNA is TGTGCCAGCAATCTACAGGGATGGGCAGATACGCAGTATTTT. This translates into CASNLQGWADTQYF.

In its sample, this clone was seen a few times. The rearrangement links TRBV14 to TRBJ1-1, with D maybe TRBD1 (5 bases). The germline V gene has CDR1 SGHDN and CDR2 FVKESK. Trimming removed 8 bases from V and 1 base from J, with 14 bases in between. The CDR3 is 14 amino acids. CDR3 protein: CASAILGGNTEAFF. In nucleotides, the CDR3 is TGTGCCAGCGCCATACTCGGGGGGAACACTGAAGCTTTCTTT.

The chain is built from TRBV12-5 and TRBJ2-7, with D perhaps matching TRBD1 (5 bases). Per the germline V gene, CDR1 is LGHNT and CDR2 is FRNRAP. V was clipped by 6 bases and J by 7 bases, with 13 bases between them. The CDR3 extends over 12 amino acids. CDR3 residues: CASGRPKGEQYF. The CDR3 DNA reads as TGTGCTAGTGGCCGGCCCAAGGGGGAGCAGTACTTC.

The V call is TRBV25-1, the J call TRBJ1-1; weak D call: TRBD1 (6 bases). Per the germline V gene, CDR1 is MGHDK and CDR2 is SYGVNS. Deletions cut 6 bases from V and 1 base from J, with 15 bases between. This CDR3 has 15 residues. CDR3 bases: TGTGCCAGCAGAACCACAGGGCGGAGGAACACTGAAGCTTTCTTT. Its protein product is CASRTTGRRNTEAFF.

CDR3 bases: TGTGCCCGAAGAGACAGGGTGGACTATGGCTACACCTTC. It encodes CARRDRVDYGYTF. V and J are TRBV2 and TRBJ1-2; TRBD1 matches 7 bases. The CDR3 extends over 13 amino acids. Looked up from germline, CDR1 is SNHLY and CDR2 is FYNNEI. The trim removed 11 bases at V and 3 bases at J, leaving 9 bases unmatched.

The chain joins TRBV27 to TRBJ2-2; D ambiguous. The CDR3 has 12 residues. Germline V gene lookup returns CDR1 MNHEY and CDR2 SMNVEV (reference sequence). The ends were cut back, 5 bases at V and 2 bases at J, with 3 bases in the middle. CDR3 DNA: TGTGCCAGCAGTATAAACACCGGGGAGCTGTTTTTT. It yields the protein CASSINTGELFF.

This clone was seen only once. The chain recombines TRBV6-5 with TRBJ1-5; D possibly corresponds to TRBD1 (6 bases). Germline V gives CDR1 MNHEY, CDR2 SVGAGI. This CDR3 spans 14 amino acids. Trimming left V 5 bases short and J 4 bases short, with 12 bases between. CDR3 loop: CASSLTGTNQPQHF. The CDR3 DNA follows: TGTGCCAGCAGTCTGACAGGCACAAATCAGCCCCAGCATTTT.

As regards this clone: At one end the junction does not follow the germline gene, possibly because of a read error. V gene TRBV5-1 combines with J gene TRBJ1-6; D is unresolved. From germline, CDR1 is SGHRS and CDR2 YFSETQ. The CDR3 has 15 residues. The CDR3 bases are TGCGCCAGCAGCTTGATAGATACTGAGAATTCACTCCTCCACTTT. Amino acid sequence: CASSLIDTENSLLHF.

The V and J genes are TRBV11-3 and TRBJ2-3; D possibly corresponds to TRBD2 (6 bases). This CDR3 contains 16 residues. The germline V gene has CDR1 SGHNT and CDR2 YENEEA. Deletions cut 1 base from V and 2 bases from J, with 13 bases between. The CDR3 DNA reads as TGTGCCAGCAGCTTAGGCTCGGGCGGGAACACAGATACGCAGTATTTT. This sequence encodes CASSLGSGGNTDTQYF.

The chain couples TRBV2 to TRBJ2-6; no clear D gene. The CDR3 has 14 amino acids. CDR1 and CDR2 from the germline V gene are SNHLY and FYNNEI. V was clipped by 7 bases and J by 0 bases, with 7 bases between them. The CDR3 DNA reads TGTGCCAGCACACTCCGCTCTGGGGCCAACGTCCTGACTTTC. It encodes CASTLRSGANVLTF.

V usage is TRBV29-1 and J usage is TRBJ2-7, with D possibly TRBD2 on 7 matching bases. The V end was cut by 7 bases, the J end by 1 base, with 17 bases between. CDR1 is SQVTM, CDR2 ANQGSEA, per germline. The length of the CDR3 is 14 residues. The CDR3 nucleotides read TGCAGCGGCAGAGGGGGGGAGGGATCCTACGAGCAGTACTTC. It is translated as CSGRGGEGSYEQYF.

This clone has only one observation. The chain links TRBV29-1 to TRBJ1-3; D is undetermined. CDR1 SQVTM and CDR2 ANQGSEA come from the germline V gene. The CDR3 is made up of 13 amino acids. V was clipped by 6 bases and J by 0 bases, with 9 bases between them. DNA for the CDR3: TGCAGCGTCCAGGCGAACTCTGGAAACACCATATATTTT. This codes for CSVQANSGNTIYF.